Listed below are T cell receptor beta chains from one sample, sequenced in a study of CD8+ T cells in alopecia areata. Data came from immunoSEQ multiplex PCR; TCRdb stores just in-frame clones and leaves some out. The sample yields about 140,000 clones, roughly nine tenths seen once. The source material was CD8+ T cells sorted from blood, sampled at week 4, from a patient treated with tofacitinib. These receptors came from a human donor with alopecia areata. Both conserved end residues are part of each CDR3. D genes are given only for firm matches. Some rows mark clone size as missing; the rest say once, few, many or name a class of expanded clone.

CDR3,DNA,size,J,D,V
CAAAGALVDTQYF,TGTGCCGCAGCGGGGGCCCTGGTGGATACGCAGTATTTT,.,TRBJ2-3,TRBD2,TRBV6-6
CASSWAPTQPQHF,TGTGCCAGTAGTTGGGCCCCGACGCAGCCCCAGCATTTT,.,TRBJ1-5,.,TRBV19
CASSFIGGRSPLHF,TGTGCCAGCAGCTTTATCGGGGGGAGGTCACCCCTCCACTTT,once,TRBJ1-6,.,TRBV7-8
CATMQGAGGELFF,TGTGCCACAATGCAGGGGGCGGGCGGGGAGCTGTTTTTT,.,TRBJ2-2,TRBD1,TRBV15
CASTLLQGRSYEQYF,TGTGCCAGCACCTTACTCCAGGGGCGCTCCTACGAGCAGTACTTC,few,TRBJ2-7,.,TRBV6-6
CAWSVNYNEQFF,TGTGCCTGGAGTGTAAACTACAATGAGCAGTTCTTC,.,TRBJ2-1,.,TRBV30
CASSSSTAADEQFF,TGTGCTAGCAGCTCCTCGACAGCTGCTGATGAGCAGTTCTTC,once,TRBJ2-1,.,TRBV7-7
CASSLSQSSEQFF,TGTGCCAGCAGCCTCAGCCAGTCCAGTGAGCAGTTCTTC,.,TRBJ2-1,.,TRBV7-8
CASSWGQVATEAFF,TGTGCCAGCAGCTGGGGACAAGTGGCCACTGAAGCTTTCTTT,.,TRBJ1-1,.,TRBV5-6
CASSTEGGLGTEAFF,TGTGCCAGTAGTACAGAAGGGGGCCTCGGCACTGAAGCTTTCTTT,.,TRBJ1-1,TRBD1,TRBV19